Listed below are T cell receptor beta chains from one sample, sequenced in a study of cytomegalovirus exposure and HLA in healthy donors. Libraries were prepared by immunoSEQ multiplex PCR; TCRdb keeps only in-frame clonotypes and omits some of them. The data show about 140,000 clones, 75% seen once. Material: PBMCs. Source of these receptors: a man aged 35 to 55 in good health and CMV-seronegative. CDR3s leave out the opening cysteine and the closing phenylalanine or tryptophan.

V gene: TRBV2
CDR3 length: 15
J gene: TRBJ1-2
CDR3 protein: ASRRMVGDSIRHGYT

V gene: TRBV28
CDR3 length: 15
J gene: TRBJ1-2
CDR3 protein: ASTTRDRVMKNYGYT

V gene: TRBV30
CDR3 length: 13
J gene: TRBJ1-6
CDR3 protein: AWSLGTPNQSPLH

V gene: TRBV4-3
CDR3 length: 14
J gene: TRBJ1-5
CDR3 protein: ASSQDPGRVDQPQH

V gene: TRBV29-1
CDR3 length: 14
J gene: TRBJ2-2
CDR3 protein: SVERLGQGNTGELF

V gene: TRBV2
CDR3 length: 14
J gene: TRBJ1-2
CDR3 protein: ASSAVWRGQNYGYT

V gene: TRBV4-2
CDR3 length: 12
J gene: NA
CDR3 protein: ASSQEAGTYEQY

V gene: TRBV2
CDR3 length: 13
J gene: TRBJ1-5
CDR3 protein: ASSPGAGRDQPQH

V gene: TRBV29-1
CDR3 length: 12
J gene: TRBJ2-1
CDR3 protein: SVNGGASYNEQF

V gene: TRBV13
CDR3 length: 14
J gene: TRBJ1-6
CDR3 protein: ASRHGAGSRNSPLH

V gene: TRBV4-3
CDR3 length: 13
J gene: TRBJ1-1
CDR3 protein: ASSRDRGGTTEAF

V gene: TRBV11-2
CDR3 length: 12
J gene: TRBJ2-7
CDR3 protein: ASSFSGEGNEQY

V gene: TRBV7-9
CDR3 length: 13
J gene: TRBJ1-4
CDR3 protein: ASSSYRELNEKLF

V gene: TRBV7-6
CDR3 length: 11
J gene: TRBJ2-1
CDR3 protein: ASSSGGQSEQF

V gene: TRBV28
CDR3 length: 12
J gene: TRBJ1-1
CDR3 protein: ASSQLSPDTEAF

V gene: TRBV5-1
CDR3 length: 11
J gene: TRBJ1-1
CDR3 protein: ASSLVGGREAF

V gene: TRBV5-1
CDR3 length: 14
J gene: TRBJ1-1
CDR3 protein: ASSPGLAGWGTEAF

V gene: TRBV27
CDR3 length: 11
J gene: TRBJ2-7
CDR3 protein: ASSSYRSYEQY

V gene: TRBV6-5
CDR3 length: 14
J gene: TRBJ2-3
CDR3 protein: ASSYSRLAGTDTQY

V gene: TRBV6-1
CDR3 length: 10
J gene: TRBJ1-5
CDR3 protein: ASSELFQPQH

V gene: TRBV28
CDR3 length: 12
J gene: TRBJ1-2
CDR3 protein: ASLRQGAHYGYT

V gene: TRBV9
CDR3 length: 20
J gene: TRBJ2-3
CDR3 protein: ASSVEGWQRGALGPSTDTQY

V gene: TRBV7-2
CDR3 length: 14
J gene: TRBJ1-4
CDR3 protein: ASSPPLGTGYEKLF

V gene: TRBV7-2
CDR3 length: 12
J gene: TRBJ2-1
CDR3 protein: ASSRGGPRNEQF

V gene: TRBV9
CDR3 length: 12
J gene: TRBJ2-5
CDR3 protein: ASSLTGAQETQY

V gene: TRBV28
CDR3 length: 14
J gene: NA
CDR3 protein: ASSWDRRGYSYEQY

V gene: TRBV6-5
CDR3 length: 13
J gene: TRBJ1-1
CDR3 protein: ASTQTGQGRAEAF

V gene: TRBV5-1
CDR3 length: 15
J gene: TRBJ1-1
CDR3 protein: ASSLFPQGDGDTEAF

V gene: TRBV14
CDR3 length: 12
J gene: TRBJ1-1
CDR3 protein: ASSQLTGNTEAF

V gene: TRBV7-2
CDR3 length: 12
J gene: TRBJ1-1
CDR3 protein: ASSPTGVNTEAF

V gene: TRBV21-1
CDR3 length: 13
J gene: TRBJ2-2
CDR3 protein: ASSPRDRVAGELF

V gene: TRBV2
CDR3 length: 12
J gene: TRBJ1-5
CDR3 protein: ASSYGTGFQPQH

V gene: TRBV19
CDR3 length: 13
J gene: TRBJ2-5
CDR3 protein: ASSAPLGAGETQY

V gene: TRBV11-2
CDR3 length: 14
J gene: TRBJ2-1
CDR3 protein: ASSLKAGGRNNEQF

V gene: TRBV5-1
CDR3 length: 14
J gene: TRBJ2-3
CDR3 protein: ASSLKLSGGGDTQY

V gene: TRBV27
CDR3 length: 12
J gene: TRBJ1-6
CDR3 protein: ASRPGFNNSPLH

V gene: TRBV5-6
CDR3 length: 15
J gene: TRBJ1-1
CDR3 protein: ASSLWGGVAMNTEAF

V gene: TRBV5-3
CDR3 length: 12
J gene: TRBJ2-2
CDR3 protein: ARSKTDSTGELF

V gene: TRBV7-3
CDR3 length: 13
J gene: NA
CDR3 protein: ASSPGQLGVYEQY

V gene: TRBV6-1
CDR3 length: 12
J gene: TRBJ2-7
CDR3 protein: ASSDRGLAYEQY

V gene: TRBV27
CDR3 length: 16
J gene: TRBJ2-3
CDR3 protein: ASSLRAPERGGANTQY

V gene: TRBV6-1
CDR3 length: 14
J gene: TRBJ2-4
CDR3 protein: ASSEPDMLAKNIQY

V gene: TRBV5-6
CDR3 length: 10
J gene: TRBJ1-4
CDR3 protein: ASSYGDEKLF

V gene: TRBV18
CDR3 length: 11
J gene: TRBJ2-7
CDR3 protein: ASSGDSSYEQY

V gene: TRBV5-6
CDR3 length: 14
J gene: TRBJ1-1
CDR3 protein: ASSLVTQLYRRGAF

V gene: TRBV28
CDR3 length: 12
J gene: TRBJ1-2
CDR3 protein: ASSPGQANYGYT

V gene: TRBV6-5
CDR3 length: 11
J gene: TRBJ2-7
CDR3 protein: ASSTDERYEQY

V gene: TRBV4-1
CDR3 length: 11
J gene: TRBJ2-7
CDR3 protein: ASSQGAFYEQY

V gene: TRBV4-1
CDR3 length: 16
J gene: TRBJ1-6
CDR3 protein: ASSQEFRGNSYNSPLH

V gene: TRBV29-1
CDR3 length: 12
J gene: TRBJ1-1
CDR3 protein: SADTQGARSYAF

V gene: TRBV5-7
CDR3 length: 14
J gene: TRBJ1-3
CDR3 protein: ASSLPGARSGNTIY

V gene: TRBV7-2
CDR3 length: 13
J gene: TRBJ2-7
CDR3 protein: ASSRTRDSAYEQY

V gene: TRBV7-2
CDR3 length: 13
J gene: TRBJ1-1
CDR3 protein: ASSAPTGLNTEAF

V gene: TRBV4-1
CDR3 length: 13
J gene: TRBJ1-2
CDR3 protein: ASSPGQGAVGGYT

V gene: TRBV6-1
CDR3 length: 11
J gene: TRBJ2-7
CDR3 protein: ASRKQDSYEQY

V gene: TRBV14
CDR3 length: 13
J gene: TRBJ1-2
CDR3 protein: ASSPQNAGPYGYT

V gene: TRBV6-6
CDR3 length: 13
J gene: TRBJ1-5
CDR3 protein: ASSSGFVANQPQH